These 20 T cell receptor beta chains share one sample of origin, sequenced in a study of shared clonotypes between healthy human individuals. In the naive CD8 group, cells lacked CD45RO and were positively selected for CCR7, so terminally differentiated effector memory CD45RA+ cells were left out. Profiled with immunoSEQ multiplex PCR; TCRdb holds only in-frame clones, not every one. The table records around 600,000 clones, 85% to 95% of them present only once. The sample was naive CD8+ T cells sorted from blood. The receptors come from a woman in her 30s in good health.

V is TRBV2 and J is TRBJ1-4, with 10 bases aligning to TRBD1. Germline CDR1 is SNHLY and CDR2 is FYNNEI. The CDR3 totals 15 residues. V was clipped by 7 bases and J by 6 bases; unmatched bases: 8. Here the CDR3 reads CASTQTGTGDEKLFF. The CDR3 nucleotides read TGTGCCAGCACCCAAACCGGGACAGGGGATGAAAAACTGTTTTTT.

This clone has just one count. The J gene is TRBJ2-7, the V gene TRBV5-1, with D perhaps matching TRBD1 (5 bases). The ends were cut back, 5 bases at V and 0 bases at J, with 15 bases in the middle. The CDR3 covers 15 residues. Germline CDR1 SGHRS, CDR2 YFSETQ. The CDR3 loop is CASSDGHPSSYEQYF. CDR3 bases: TGCGCCAGCAGTGATGGACACCCGTCCTCCTACGAGCAGTACTTC.

The rearrangement links TRBV7-2 to TRBJ2-7; possible D gene TRBD1, 5 bases. Trimming took off 1 base at V and 2 bases at J, with 15 bases between the two ends. Germline CDR1 SGHTA, CDR2 FQGNSA. The CDR3 is 16 residues long. CDR3 DNA: TGTGCCAGCAGCTTAGGCGACAGATTACACACCTACGAGCAGTACTTC. As protein: CASSLGDRLHTYEQYF. Full variable domain (rest looked up from reference TRBV7-2 and TRBJ2-7): GAGVSQSPSNKVTEKGKDVELRCDPISGHTALYWYRQSLGQGLEFLIYFQGNSAPDKSGLPSDRFSAERTGGSVSTLTIQRTQQEDSAVYLCASSLGDRLHTYEQYFGPGTRLTVT.

The J gene is TRBJ2-7, the V gene TRBV9; 8 nucleotides line up with TRBD1. The CDR3 length is 14 residues. With 3 bases clipped from V and 3 bases from J, the junction kept 5 bases outside the gene matches. CDR1 and CDR2 (germline): SGDLS, YYNGEE. The CDR3 loop is CASSDGTGYYEQYF. The CDR3 bases are TGTGCCAGCAGCGACGGGACAGGATACTACGAGCAGTACTTC.

The chain couples TRBV28 to TRBJ2-7, with 9 bases that match TRBD1. The V segment lost 4 bases and the J segment 2 bases; nucleotides outside the gene matches: 3. Germline lookup yields CDR1 MDHEN and CDR2 SYDVKM. The CDR3 sequence is 14 residues long. This chain's CDR3 is CASSYGTGPYEQYF. CDR3 DNA: TGTGCCAGCAGTTATGGGACAGGGCCCTACGAGCAGTACTTC.

The chain recombines TRBV14 with TRBJ2-1; 9 bases fit TRBD2. Looked up from germline, CDR1 is SGHDN and CDR2 is FVKESK. The CDR3 is made up of 16 amino acids. V trimming: 4 bases; J trimming: 3 bases; junction bases outside the gene matches: 7. The CDR3 is CASSRPGTSYYNEQFF. The CDR3 DNA sequence: TGTGCCAGCAGCCGTCCCGGGACTAGCTACTACAATGAGCAGTTCTTC.

The chain carries TRBV29-1 and TRBJ2-1; 14 nucleotides align to TRBD2. This CDR3 comprises 17 residues. The V segment lost 3 bases and the J segment 3 bases; nucleotides outside the gene matches: 7. Germline V gives CDR1 SQVTM, CDR2 ANQGSEA. DNA for the CDR3: TGCAGCGTTGAGGGACTAGCGGGAGCGCTGGGCTACAATGAGCAGTTCTTC. Amino acids: CSVEGLAGALGYNEQFF.

The chain joins TRBV6-6 to TRBJ1-1; TRBD1 is a possible D gene (5 bases). V dropped 0 bases and J dropped 0 bases, with 11 bases sitting between them. Germline lookup yields CDR1 MNHNY and CDR2 SVGAGI (reference sequence). The CDR3 is 16 amino acids. CDR3 in amino acids: CASSYSGDSMNTEAFF. The DNA for the CDR3 is TGTGCCAGCAGTTACTCGGGGGATTCAATGAACACTGAAGCTTTCTTT.

V usage is TRBV30 and J usage is TRBJ1-1; no definite D call. Germline CDR1 reads GTSNPN; CDR2 reads SVGIG (reference sequence). Deletions cut 7 bases from V and 3 bases from J, with 21 bases between. This CDR3 is 15 amino acids long. The CDR3 nucleotides read TGTGCCTCATTAACCCCCGGCCGAGGAGACACTGAAGCTTTCTTT. It translates to CASLTPGRGDTEAFF.

The chain employs TRBV15 and TRBJ2-7, with TRBD1 as a possible D gene (5 bases). V lost 3 bases and J 6 bases, leaving 9 bases between the germline ends. Germline-derived CDR1 and CDR2 are LNHNV and YYDKDF (reference sequence). CDR3 size: 12 residues. The CDR3 DNA follows: TGTGCCACCAGCAGTCAGGGTAGCGAGCAGTACTTC. Amino acids: CATSSQGSEQYF.

V usage is TRBV19 and J usage is TRBJ1-2; D gene unclear. The germline CDR1 and CDR2 sequences are LNHDA and SQIVND (reference sequence). Between the trimmed V and J ends, which lost 1 base and 4 bases, there was a span of 10 bases. The CDR3 covers 14 residues. The CDR3, as DNA: TGTGCCAGTAGTATAGGCGGTCCGAGCTATGGCTACACCTTC. It yields the protein CASSIGGPSYGYTF.

This chain links TRBV9 with TRBJ1-2; D uncertain. The CDR3 has 15 residues. Per the germline V gene, CDR1 is SGDLS and CDR2 is YYNGEE. V gave up 0 bases and J gave up 6 bases, with 15 bases separating them. The CDR3 sequence: CASSVGMGGGNGYTF. CDR3 nucleotides: TGTGCCAGCAGCGTAGGAATGGGTGGAGGGAATGGCTACACCTTC.

The chain has TRBV9 and TRBJ1-1; no reliable D call. This CDR3 contains 13 residues. Germline values: CDR1 SGDLS, CDR2 YYNGEE. Trimming left V 5 bases short and J 1 base short, with 9 bases between. CDR3 bases: TGTGCCAGCAGTTCAGAGGAGAACACTGAAGCTTTCTTT. Encoded protein: CASSSEENTEAFF. The full variable domain, completed using reference TRBV9 and TRBJ1-1, is DSGVTQTPKHLITATGQRVTLRCSPRSGDLSVYWYQQSLDQGLQFLIQYYNGEERAKGNILERFSAQQFPDLHSELNLSSLELGDSALYFCASSSEENTEAFFGQGTRLTVV.

The chain employs TRBV29-1 and TRBJ2-3; D gene ambiguous. The CDR3 has 10 amino acids. In germline, CDR1 is SQVTM, CDR2 ANQGSEA. Trimming shortened V by 5 bases and J by 8 bases, and 8 bases separated the two germline ends. The CDR3 region is CSVFEVTQYF. DNA of the CDR3: TGCAGCGTTTTCGAGGTTACGCAGTATTTT.

The chain has TRBV11-2 and TRBJ2-2, with TRBD1 matching 8 bases. The germline CDR1 and CDR2 sequences are SGHAT and FQNNGV. V lost 5 bases, J lost 6 bases, and 8 bases stayed unmatched. The CDR3 sequence is 15 residues long. The CDR3 is CASSHGTGGPGELFF. Written as DNA, the CDR3 is TGTGCCAGCAGCCACGGGACAGGTGGTCCCGGGGAGCTGTTTTTT.

The genes are TRBV18 and TRBJ2-1; 13 nucleotides match TRBD2. This CDR3 region has 16 residues. Germline CDR1 and CDR2: KGHSH and LQKENI. Unmatched junction bases numbered 11, after V lost 5 bases and J lost 10 bases. CDR3 in amino acids: CASSIRTSGSRREQFF. DNA of the CDR3: TGTGCCAGCTCAATTAGGACTAGCGGGAGTAGGAGAGAGCAGTTCTTC.

The chain links TRBV28 to TRBJ2-7; 7 bases line up with TRBD1. J gave up 4 bases and V 6 bases, and 12 bases lay outside the gene matches. This CDR3 has 15 residues. CDR1 MDHEN and CDR2 SYDVKM come from the germline V gene. As DNA, the CDR3 is TGTGCCAGCAGCCCAGGGCCAGGGGGAATATACGAGCAGTACTTC. As protein: CASSPGPGGIYEQYF.

The rearrangement uses TRBV7-8 and TRBJ1-2, with D maybe TRBD1 (5 bases). The CDR3 runs 15 residues. The V and J ends lost 4 bases and 2 bases respectively, with 14 bases between them. Germline values: CDR1 SGHVS, CDR2 FQNEAQ. CDR3 residues: CASSSWTTNNYGYTF. DNA for the CDR3: TGTGCCAGCAGCTCCTGGACAACGAACAACTATGGCTACACCTTC.

V gene TRBV4-1 combines with J gene TRBJ2-5; a possible D gene is TRBD2 (5 bases). Germline CDR1 MGHRA, CDR2 YSYEKL. The CDR3 totals 14 residues. V was shortened by 4 bases and J by 3 bases, with 12 bases between the two germline ends. The DNA for the CDR3 is TGCGCCAGCAGCCCCTTGGTGGGAGAAGAGACCCAGTACTTC. Encoded protein: CASSPLVGEETQYF.

CDR3 protein: CASSETGTNTEAFF. In DNA, the CDR3 is TGTGCCAGCAGCGAAACAGGGACGAACACTGAAGCTTTCTTT. The chain recombines TRBV9 with TRBJ1-1; maybe TRBD1 (6 bases). Germline-derived CDR1 and CDR2 are SGDLS and YYNGEE. The V and J ends lost 3 bases and 1 base respectively, with 10 bases between them. The CDR3 is made up of 14 amino acids.